A single sample is the source of the 29 T cell receptor beta chains below, sequenced in a study of blood T cell repertoires in COVID-19. Produced via immunoSEQ multiplex PCR; TCRdb's table is partial and in-frame only. The profile shows about 150,000 clones, roughly nine tenths of them singletons. Sequencing was performed on peripheral blood. These receptor sequences come from a woman aged 55-70 years with active or convalescent COVID-19.

The chain couples TRBV7-9 to TRBJ1-1; D ambiguous. Germline CDR1 reads SEHNR; CDR2 reads FQNEAQ (reference sequence). CDR3 size: 12 residues. Trimming took 2 bases from V and 6 from J, leaving 7 bases between them. CDR3: CASSLSVAEAFF. Here the CDR3 DNA reads TGTGCCAGCAGCTTATCGGTGGCTGAAGCTTTCTTT.

This sequence joins TRBV29-1 and TRBJ1-2; D remains ambiguous. Trimming left V 6 bases short and J 4 bases short, with 12 bases between. The CDR3 consists of 12 residues. Germline loops: CDR1 SQVTM, CDR2 ANQGSEA. The CDR3 loop is CSVRESIYGYTF. The CDR3 nucleotides read TGCAGCGTGAGGGAATCTATCTATGGCTACACCTTC.

The V gene is TRBV6-2 or TRBV6-3, the J gene TRBJ1-3; no clear D gene. Trimming shortened V by 4 bases and J by 0 bases, and 7 bases separated the two germline ends. The CDR3 spans 14 residues. CDR1 is MNHEY, CDR2 SVGEGT, per germline. The CDR3 sequence is CASSSPGSGNTIYF. In DNA form, the CDR3 reads TGTGCCAGCAGTTCCCCCGGCTCTGGAAACACCATATATTTT.

The V and J genes are TRBV11-3 and TRBJ2-1; 11 bases agree with TRBD1. CDR1 SGHNT and CDR2 YENEEA come from the germline V gene. CDR3 length: 14 amino acids. Germline trimming cut 3 bases from V and 10 bases from J; bases unmatched to any gene: 5. As DNA, the CDR3 is TGTGCCAGCAGCTTGGACAGGGGGCAGGGGGAGCAGTTCTTC. This codes for CASSLDRGQGEQFF.

This chain connects TRBV10-2 to TRBJ1-1; a possible D gene is TRBD1 (6 bases). The CDR3 spans 14 residues. The V and J ends lost 3 bases and 1 base respectively, with 9 bases between them. Germline CDR1 WSHSY, CDR2 SAAADI. The CDR3 nucleotides read TGCGCCAGCAGTGAAACGGACAGGAACACTGAAGCTTTCTTT. It translates to CASSETDRNTEAFF.

This chain uses TRBV7-3 with TRBJ2-1; possibly TRBD2 for D (6 bases). Per the germline V gene, CDR1 is SGHTA and CDR2 is FQGTGA. There are 12 residues in the CDR3. The V end was cut by 5 bases, the J end by 7 bases, with 9 bases between. The DNA for the CDR3 is TGTGCCAGCAGCCCCGGAGGGAATGAGCAGTTCTTC. It is translated as CASSPGGNEQFF.

V and J are TRBV7-2 and TRBJ2-5, with 11 bases lining up with TRBD2. V dropped 2 bases and J dropped 4; count of bases not matched to a gene: 6. Germline V gene data show CDR1 as SGHTA and CDR2 as FQGNSA. The CDR3 consists of 16 residues. CDR3 loop: CASSLTLAGGGETQYF. Here the CDR3 DNA reads TGTGCCAGCAGCTTAACGCTAGCGGGGGGAGGAGAGACCCAGTACTTC.

The V and J genes are TRBV6-1 and TRBJ1-1; the D gene is possibly TRBD1 (6 bases). The germline V gene encodes CDR1 MNHNS and CDR2 SASEGT. V lost 3 bases and J 1 base, leaving 9 bases between the germline ends. The CDR3 runs to 14 residues. CDR3 coding DNA: TGTGCCAGCAGTGACAGGGGCCGGAACACTGAAGCTTTCTTT. Translated: CASSDRGRNTEAFF.

The chain carries TRBV12-3 or TRBV12-4 and TRBJ2-1, with TRBD1 as a possible D gene (5 bases). V was trimmed by 0 bases and J by 7 bases, leaving 7 bases between them. The CDR3 length is 13 residues. The CDR3 DNA sequence: TGTGCCAGCAGTTTAGCACAGGTTAATGAGCAGTTCTTC. Protein sequence: CASSLAQVNEQFF.

V and J are TRBV11-2 and TRBJ1-2; 7 bases agree with TRBD1. The CDR3 is 13 amino acids. Germline V gives CDR1 SGHAT, CDR2 FQNNGV. V shed 5 bases and J 3 bases; nucleotides not matched to a gene: 3. CDR3 residues: CASSQTGYYGYTF. As DNA, the CDR3 is TGTGCCAGCAGCCAGACAGGGTACTATGGCTACACCTTC.

The gene calls are TRBV6-5 and TRBJ1-2; D is possibly TRBD1 (5 bases). The germline V gene encodes CDR1 MNHEY and CDR2 SVGAGI. The V and J ends lost 2 bases and 4 bases respectively, with 14 bases between them. The CDR3 is 15 amino acids. The CDR3 protein is CASSYDDSYSYGYTF. The CDR3 region has the DNA TGTGCCAGCAGTTACGATGACAGCTACAGCTATGGCTACACCTTC.

The chain has TRBV2 and TRBJ1-1; D ambiguous. From germline, CDR1 is SNHLY and CDR2 FYNNEI. This CDR3 is 12 amino acids long. Trimming cost V 7 bases and J 4 bases, with 10 bases left between them. This CDR3 is CASTGFGTEAFF. The DNA of the CDR3 is TGTGCCAGCACCGGGTTTGGCACTGAAGCTTTCTTT. The full variable domain, with the rest looked up from reference TRBV2 and TRBJ1-1, is EPEVTQTPSHQVTQMGQEVILRCVPISNHLYFYWYRQILGQKVEFLVSFYNNEISEKSEIFDDQFSVERPDGSNFTLKIRSTKLEDSAMYFCASTGFGTEAFFGQGTRLTVV.

The chain couples TRBV7-8 to TRBJ2-2, with 11 bases identical to TRBD2. Germline loops: CDR1 SGHVS, CDR2 FQNEAQ. The CDR3 covers 16 residues. The trim removed 1 base at V and 6 bases at J, leaving 4 bases unmatched. The CDR3 bases are TGTGCCAGCAGCTTAGTAAGGACTAGCGGGTCCGGGGAGCTGTTTTTT. Translation: CASSLVRTSGSGELFF.

This chain links TRBV5-8 with TRBJ2-7; no clear D. Germline CDR1 reads SGHTS; CDR2 reads YDEGEE. CDR3 length: 12 amino acids. Trimming shortened V by 4 bases and J by 7 bases, and 12 bases separated the two germline ends. CDR3 residues: CASSMDAREQYF. CDR3 in DNA: TGTGCCAGCAGCATGGACGCGAGGGAGCAGTACTTC. Full variable domain (missing parts from reference TRBV5-8 and TRBJ2-7): EAGVTQSPTHLIKTRGQQATLRCSPISGHTSVYWYQQALGLGLQFLLWYDEGEERNRGNFPPRFSGRQFPNYSSELNVNALELEDSALYLCASSMDAREQYFGPGTRLTVT.

The rearrangement joins TRBV19 to TRBJ1-1; D unclear. The CDR3 consists of 11 residues. Germline V gene data show CDR1 as LNHDA and CDR2 as SQIVND (reference sequence). V dropped 3 bases and J dropped 7 bases, with 6 bases sitting between them. The CDR3 sequence: CASSIVGEAFF. The CDR3 bases are TGTGCCAGTAGTATCGTCGGTGAAGCTTTCTTT.

The CDR3 region has the DNA TGCGCCAGCAGCCGGTCAATCGGGGGACGAGGTCAGCCCCAGCATTTT. Translated: CASSRSIGGRGQPQHF. The chain uses TRBV4-1 and TRBJ1-5, with TRBD1 as a possible D gene (5 bases). The V end was cut by 4 bases, the J end by 6 bases, with 19 bases between. The germline gives CDR1 MGHRA, CDR2 YSYEKL. There are 16 residues in the CDR3.

The CDR3 spells CASSRGGGATGELFF. Here the CDR3 DNA reads TGTGCTAGCTCTCGAGGCGGGGGGGCGACCGGGGAGCTGTTTTTT. The V gene is TRBV7-7, the J gene TRBJ2-2, with 9 bases identical to TRBD2. There are 15 residues in the CDR3. CDR1 is SSHAT, CDR2 FNYEAQ, per germline (reference sequence). Full variable domain (rest looked up from reference TRBV7-7 and TRBJ2-2): GAGVSQSPRYKVTKRGQDVTLRCDPISSHATLYWYQQALGQGPEFLTYFNYEAQPDKSGLPSDRFSAERPEGSISTLTIQRTEQRDSAMYRCASSRGGGATGELFFGEGSRLTVL.

The rearrangement joins TRBV4-3 to TRBJ2-3, with TRBD2 as a possible D gene (5 bases). The CDR3 extends over 13 amino acids. Trimming stripped 4 bases from V and 6 bases from J, with 11 bases between. Germline values: CDR1 LGHNA, CDR2 YSLEER. As DNA, the CDR3 is TGCGCCAGCAGCCGCGGGTCCCGTGATACGCAGTATTTT. As protein: CASSRGSRDTQYF.

This chain connects TRBV24-1 to TRBJ2-5, with TRBD1 identical over 8 bases. With 2 bases clipped from V and 1 base from J, the junction kept 2 bases outside the gene matches. Per the germline V gene, CDR1 is KGHDR and CDR2 is SFDVKD. The CDR3 spans 15 residues. The CDR3 sequence is CATSDSGGPQETQYF. In DNA, the CDR3 is TGTGCCACCAGTGATTCAGGGGGCCCCCAAGAGACCCAGTACTTC.

The chain recombines TRBV11-3 with TRBJ1-6; 7 bases match TRBD1. The V and J ends lost 4 bases and 7 bases, in that order; junction bases with no gene match: 4. Looked up from germline, CDR1 is SGHNT and CDR2 is YENEEA. The CDR3 runs to 14 residues. The CDR3 DNA is TGTGCCAGCAGCTCCGGGACAGTGAATTCACCCCTCCACTTT. It yields the protein CASSSGTVNSPLHF.

This chain links TRBV11-2 with TRBJ2-1; 7 bases are shared with TRBD1. Germline V gene lookup returns CDR1 SGHAT and CDR2 FQNNGV. This CDR3 is built from 13 residues. J was trimmed by 8 bases and V by 0 bases; bases with no gene match: 1. The CDR3 DNA is TGTGCCAGCAGCTTAGATCAGGGGGATGAGCAGTTCTTC. Its protein product is CASSLDQGDEQFF.

This chain uses TRBV12-5 with TRBJ1-5, with no clear D. Germline V gives CDR1 LGHNT, CDR2 FRNRAP. The CDR3 has 14 amino acids. Between the trimmed V and J ends, which lost 1 base and 3 bases, there was a span of 7 bases. The CDR3 here is CASGLGQFNQPQHF. The DNA of the CDR3 is TGTGCTAGTGGTTTGGGTCAGTTCAATCAGCCCCAGCATTTT. The entire variable domain, with the rest obtained from reference TRBV12-5 and TRBJ1-5, is as follows: DARVTQTPRHKVTEMGQEVTMRCQPILGHNTVFWYRQTMMQGLELLAYFRNRAPLDDSGMPKDRFSAEMPDATLATLKIQPSEPRDSAVYFCASGLGQFNQPQHFGDGTRLSIL.

V is TRBV7-9 and J is TRBJ2-3, with TRBD2 as a possible D gene (6 bases). The germline V gene encodes CDR1 SEHNR and CDR2 FQNEAQ (reference sequence). The CDR3 length is 16 residues. V was pared by 4 bases and J by 6 bases, with 20 bases between. CDR3 sequence: CASSSEAWVGGDTQYF. The CDR3 nucleotides read TGTGCCAGCAGCTCGGAGGCGTGGGTGGGAGGTGATACGCAGTATTTT.

This sequence joins TRBV25-1 and TRBJ1-2; TRBD1 is a possible D gene (6 bases). This CDR3 has 16 residues. Per the germline V gene, CDR1 is MGHDK and CDR2 is SYGVNS. Trimming left V 2 bases short and J 5 bases short, with 18 bases between. CDR3 loop: CASSEVSTGHPYGYTF. The CDR3 bases are TGTGCCAGCAGTGAAGTCTCGACAGGTCACCCTTATGGCTACACCTTC.

The chain combines TRBV7-2 with TRBJ2-7; TRBD1 is a possible D gene (5 bases). V was clipped by 4 bases and J by 2 bases, with 6 bases between them. The CDR3 length is 12 residues. From germline, CDR1 is SGHTA and CDR2 FQGNSA. CDR3 sequence (DNA): TGTGCCAGCAGCTCGACAGCCTACGAGCAGTACTTC. As protein: CASSSTAYEQYF.

The chain carries TRBV11-2 and TRBJ2-7; 9 nucleotides line up with TRBD2. V was pared by 4 bases and J by 1 base, with 17 bases of the junction left unmatched. The CDR3 consists of 19 residues. The germline gives CDR1 SGHAT, CDR2 FQNNGV. The CDR3 DNA reads as TGTGCCAGCAGCTCCAGTCGAGGTAGAGCGGGGGGAATATCCTACGAGCAGTACTTC. Amino acid sequence: CASSSSRGRAGGISYEQYF.

The J gene is TRBJ2-2, the V gene TRBV10-1; 9 nucleotides align to TRBD1. V was clipped by 10 bases and J by 4 bases; unmatched bases: 10. The CDR3 extends over 15 amino acids. CDR1 WNHNN and CDR2 SYGVQD come from the germline V gene (reference sequence). The CDR3 is CATSQGAPGTGELFF. DNA for the CDR3: TGCGCCACTTCACAGGGGGCGCCGGGCACCGGGGAGCTGTTTTTT.

This chain uses TRBV5-1 with TRBJ1-1; D is uncertain. The CDR3 is 15 residues long. Germline V gene sequence: CDR1 SGHRS, CDR2 YFSETQ. V was trimmed by 0 bases and J by 0 bases, leaving 9 bases between them. The CDR3 DNA sequence: TGCGCCAGCAGCTTGGATGGAGATTTGAACACTGAAGCTTTCTTT. It translates to CASSLDGDLNTEAFF. Based on the CDR3 plus reference TRBV5-1 and TRBJ1-1, the full variable domain is KAGVTQTPRYLIKTRGQQVTLSCSPISGHRSVSWYQQTPGQGLQFLFEYFSETQRNKGNFPGRFSGRQFSNSRSEMNVSTLELGDSALYLCASSLDGDLNTEAFFGQGTRLTVV.

The J gene is TRBJ2-2, the V gene TRBV29-1; D perhaps matches TRBD2 (6 bases). V was cut by 4 bases and J by 5 bases, with 11 bases left in between. CDR1 and CDR2 from the germline V gene are SQVTM and ANQGSEA. The CDR3 is made up of 13 amino acids. The CDR3 nucleotides are TGCAGCGTTGCTGTAGGGAGGACCGGGGAGCTGTTTTTT. It encodes CSVAVGRTGELFF.